These 13 T cell receptor beta chains originate from one sample sequenced in a study of T cell responses to AZD1222 COVID-19 vaccine. The protocol was immunoSEQ multiplex PCR, while the TCRdb copy is restricted to in-frame clones and leaves out a portion. The sample consists of around 120,000 clones, approximately 83% of them appearing once. The material was peripheral blood, obtained on day 0 of AZD1222 vaccination. Source of these receptors: an adult in good health.

V is TRBV27 and J is TRBJ1-2; D is perhaps TRBD1 (6 bases). The germline gives CDR1 MNHEY, CDR2 SMNVEV (reference sequence). The CDR3 length is 14 residues. The V gene lost 5 bases and the J gene lost 4 bases, with 14 bases spanning the gap. CDR3 in amino acids: CASSPTGQFYGYTF. In DNA form, the CDR3 reads TGTGCCAGCAGTCCCACCGGACAGTTCTATGGCTACACCTTC.

The rearrangement links TRBV9 to TRBJ2-5; D is unresolved. Trimming removed 4 bases at V and 5 bases at J, with 15 bases between. The CDR3 covers 14 residues. Germline values: CDR1 SGDLS, CDR2 YYNGEE. Here the CDR3 reads CASSPVRAEETQYF. CDR3 bases: TGTGCCAGCAGCCCCGTAAGGGCCGAGGAGACCCAGTACTTC. The full variable domain, completed using reference TRBV9 and TRBJ2-5, is DSGVTQTPKHLITATGQRVTLRCSPRSGDLSVYWYQQSLDQGLQFLIQYYNGEERAKGNILERFSAQQFPDLHSELNLSSLELGDSALYFCASSPVRAEETQYFGPGTRLLVL.

CDR3 sequence: CASSPWLAGGYNEQFF. The CDR3 region has the DNA TGTGCCAGCAGCCCCTGGCTAGCGGGAGGCTACAATGAGCAGTTCTTC. This chain uses TRBV6-2 or TRBV6-3 with TRBJ2-1, with TRBD2 identical over 11 bases. The germline gives CDR1 MNHEY, CDR2 SVGEGT. V lost 6 bases and J lost 3; bases outside the gene matches: 7. This CDR3 has 16 residues.

The chain combines TRBV7-9 with TRBJ2-7; 9 bases are a match to TRBD2. Trimming took 3 bases from V and 2 from J; bases not matched to a gene: 8. Per the germline V gene, CDR1 is SEHNR and CDR2 is FQNEAQ (reference sequence). CDR3 size: 16 residues. The CDR3 loop reads CASSFSPQREAYEQYF. The DNA of the CDR3 is TGTGCCAGCAGCTTTTCTCCCCAGCGGGAGGCCTACGAGCAGTACTTC.

The V and J genes are TRBV12-3 or TRBV12-4 and TRBJ1-1; TRBD1 aligns across 8 bases. V shed 5 bases, J shed 6 bases, and the junction held 2 bases outside the gene matches. The CDR3 extends over 12 amino acids. CDR3 sequence (DNA): TGTGCCAGCAGTAGACAGGGGTCTGAAGCTTTCTTT. The encoded protein is CASSRQGSEAFF.

The J gene is TRBJ2-5, the V gene TRBV7-3, with D maybe TRBD2 (5 bases). V was shortened by 5 bases and J by 1 base, with 8 bases between the two germline ends. This CDR3 contains 13 residues. CDR1 and CDR2 (germline): SGHTA, FQGTGA. Written as DNA, the CDR3 is TGTGCCAGCAGCCCTGGGAGCCAAGAGACCCAGTACTTC. It is translated as CASSPGSQETQYF.

The chain has TRBV25-1 and TRBJ2-5; D could derive from TRBD1 or TRBD2 (5 bases each). Trimming cost V 6 bases and J 5 bases, with 16 bases left between them. Germline V gives CDR1 MGHDK, CDR2 SYGVNS. This CDR3 is built from 14 residues. The CDR3 nucleotides read TGTGCCAGCAGCAGGGCCTCTAGAGGGGAGACCCAGTACTTC. Its protein product is CASSRASRGETQYF.

The chain links TRBV7-9 to TRBJ1-3; D gene unclear. The CDR3 consists of 15 residues. Looked up from germline, CDR1 is SEHNR and CDR2 is FQNEAQ (reference sequence). V lost 6 bases and J 4 bases, leaving 16 bases between the germline ends. This CDR3 is CASSLGPASGNTIYF. The CDR3 DNA is TGTGCCAGCAGTTTGGGCCCCGCATCGGGAAACACCATATATTTT. The full variable domain, rest sourced from reference TRBV7-9 and TRBJ1-3, is DTGVSQNPRHKITKRGQNVTFRCDPISEHNRLYWYRQTLGQGPEFLTYFQNEAQLEKSRLLSDRFSAERPKGSFSTLEIQRTEQGDSAMYLCASSLGPASGNTIYFGEGSWLTVV.

J is TRBJ2-2 and V is TRBV30; D unclear. From germline, CDR1 is GTSNPN and CDR2 SVGIG (reference sequence). The CDR3 has 13 residues. Deletions cut 3 bases from V and 7 bases from J, with 12 bases between. CDR3 in amino acids: CAWRAQKYGELFF. Written as DNA, the CDR3 is TGTGCCTGGAGGGCCCAAAAATACGGGGAGCTGTTTTTT.

The rearrangement joins TRBV10-3 to TRBJ2-7; no clear D gene. The CDR3 totals 12 residues. Germline CDR1 ENHRY, CDR2 SYGVKD. Trimming left V 8 bases short and J 0 bases short, with 8 bases between. CDR3 in DNA: TGTGCCATCGGTCAAAGCTCCTACGAGCAGTACTTC. It specifies CAIGQSSYEQYF.

V gene TRBV4-1 combines with J gene TRBJ2-7; 7 bases map to TRBD2. After removal of 4 bases from V and 0 bases from J, the junction contained 12 bases not matched to a gene. CDR1 and CDR2 from the germline V gene are MGHRA and YSYEKL. The CDR3 spans 17 residues. The CDR3 DNA is TGCGCCAGCAGCCGAGTAGGGGCGGGGGAACTCTCCTACGAGCAGTACTTC. Translated: CASSRVGAGELSYEQYF.

This sequence joins TRBV9 and TRBJ1-5; 8 bases map to TRBD1. The CDR3 is 15 amino acids. V trimming: 4 bases; J trimming: 6 bases; junction bases outside the gene matches: 9. Germline V gene sequence: CDR1 SGDLS, CDR2 YYNGEE. This CDR3 is CASSIHSDRGQPQHF. The CDR3 DNA is TGTGCCAGCAGCATTCACTCAGACAGGGGTCAGCCCCAGCATTTT.

V usage is TRBV6-6 and J usage is TRBJ1-2; tentative D call: TRBD1 (6 bases). There are 16 residues in the CDR3. V lost 2 bases, J lost 0 bases, and 13 bases lay in between. Germline V lookup: CDR1 MNHNY, CDR2 SVGAGI (reference sequence). CDR3 sequence: CASSYADRVTNYGYTF. CDR3 in DNA: TGTGCCAGCAGTTACGCGGACAGAGTAACTAACTATGGCTACACCTTC.